The next 25 T cell receptor beta chains were all read from a single sample in a study of cytomegalovirus exposure and HLA in healthy donors. Primers for the PCR totalled 60 Vbeta and 13 Jbeta. Sequenced by immunoSEQ multiplex PCR; TCRdb stores in-frame clones only, minus some. Altogether fewer than 200,000 clones are present, 68% being singletons, with the ten largest covering approximately 1.3%. Sequencing used PBMCs. All receptors come from a middle-aged man in good health and CMV-seronegative.

This clone was observed a single time. CDR3 sequence: CASRTQGALVGNEQFF. The CDR3 coding sequence is TGTGCCAGCAGGACACAGGGGGCTTTGGTGGGAAATGAGCAGTTCTTC. The chain links TRBV7-2 to TRBJ2-1, with 9 nucleotides matching TRBD1. The V and J ends lost 6 bases and 7 bases, in that order; junction bases with no gene match: 13. Germline V gene sequence: CDR1 SGHTA, CDR2 FQGNSA. The CDR3 totals 16 residues.

This clone was seen just once. The chain combines TRBV5-1 with TRBJ1-4, with 9 bases that match TRBD1. From germline, CDR1 is SGHRS and CDR2 YFSETQ. V was pared by 0 bases and J by 5 bases, with 2 bases of the junction left unmatched. There are 15 residues in the CDR3. CDR3 region: CASSLVGTGNEKLFF. CDR3 DNA sequence: TGCGCCAGCAGCTTGGTAGGGACAGGGAATGAAAAACTGTTTTTT.

This sequence joins TRBV5-1 and TRBJ2-2; 8 bases are shared with TRBD1. Germline V gives CDR1 SGHRS, CDR2 YFSETQ. This CDR3 has 16 residues. J was trimmed by 5 bases and V by 3 bases; bases with no gene match: 9. CDR3 protein: CASSSLGQGETGELFF. In DNA, the CDR3 is TGCGCCAGCAGCTCGCTCGGACAGGGTGAGACCGGGGAGCTGTTTTTT.

The V and J genes are TRBV27 and TRBJ1-1; maybe TRBD1 (5 bases). Germline V gives CDR1 MNHEY, CDR2 SMNVEV (reference sequence). There are 15 residues in the CDR3. Trimming removed 6 bases at V and 1 base at J, with 15 bases between. CDR3 protein: CASSSWGGGNTEAFF. CDR3 bases: TGTGCCAGCAGCTCCTGGGGGGGTGGGAACACTGAAGCTTTCTTT.

The chain has TRBV7-2 and TRBJ1-2; 12 bases are shared with TRBD1. The J segment lost 6 bases and the V segment lost 3 bases, leaving 17 bases of the junction unmatched. Germline V gene sequence: CDR1 SGHTA, CDR2 FQGNSA. The CDR3 consists of 19 residues. In nucleotides, the CDR3 is TGTGCCAGCAGCTTCGGCGGGCGAGCCGGGACAGGGGGCAAGGATGGCTACACCTTC. Protein: CASSFGGRAGTGGKDGYTF.

V usage is TRBV14 and J usage is TRBJ1-6; no clear D gene. The CDR3 has 15 amino acids. Germline V gives CDR1 SGHDN, CDR2 FVKESK. V dropped 0 bases and J dropped 9 bases, with 12 bases sitting between them. The CDR3 coding sequence is TGTGCCAGCAGCCAAGATCGGGTGAAGACTTCACCCCTCCACTTT. It is translated as CASSQDRVKTSPLHF.

The chain joins TRBV6-1 to TRBJ1-1; 7 bases are a match to TRBD1. The CDR3 totals 16 residues. After removal of 1 base from V and 4 bases from J, the junction contained 9 bases not matched to a gene. Germline CDR1 MNHNS, CDR2 SASEGT. CDR3 in amino acids: CASSEDGTELFTEAFF. The DNA for the CDR3 is TGTGCCAGCAGTGAAGACGGGACAGAGTTATTCACTGAAGCTTTCTTT.

This clone came up a few times. The chain couples TRBV7-7 to TRBJ2-1; D is undetermined. Germline V gene sequence: CDR1 SSHAT, CDR2 FNYEAQ (reference sequence). V lost 4 bases and J lost 6, with 10 bases in between. The CDR3 sequence is 13 residues long. CDR3 residues: CASSSSIGNEQFF. Written as DNA, the CDR3 is TGTGCCAGCAGCTCTAGTATCGGCAATGAGCAGTTCTTC.

The rearrangement uses TRBV6-1 and TRBJ1-4; the D is unclear. Germline V lookup: CDR1 MNHNS, CDR2 SASEGT. Trimming removed 5 bases from V and 14 bases from J, with 24 bases in between. CDR3 length equals 15 residues. CDR3 coding DNA: TGTGCCAGCAGTCTTACGAGGCCGGCTGAACAATGGCTGTTTTTT. It codes for CASSLTRPAEQWLFF.

V is TRBV4-2 and J is TRBJ2-1; tentative D call: TRBD1 (5 bases). The V and J ends lost 0 bases and 6 bases respectively, with 21 bases between them. The germline V gene encodes CDR1 LGHNA and CDR2 YNFKEQ. This CDR3 comprises 18 residues. The CDR3 loop is CASSQEGHKDPRSNEQFF. The CDR3 bases are TGTGCCAGCAGCCAAGAGGGGCACAAGGACCCCCGGTCCAATGAGCAGTTCTTC.

This clone was seen more than once but under ten times. The chain links TRBV19 to TRBJ1-1; D may be TRBD1 (6 bases). The V gene's germline CDR1 is LNHDA and CDR2 SQIVND (reference sequence). Trimming shortened V by 3 bases and J by 10 bases, and 21 bases separated the two germline ends. The CDR3 sequence is 15 residues long. The CDR3 reads CASSMPPTGGRGAFF. DNA for the CDR3: TGTGCCAGTAGTATGCCCCCGACAGGCGGCAGGGGAGCTTTCTTT.

A single count supports this clone. The V call is TRBV27, the J call TRBJ1-4; no firm D call. V was cut by 3 bases and J by 0 bases, with 5 bases left in between. Germline V gene lookup returns CDR1 MNHEY and CDR2 SMNVEV (reference sequence). There are 14 residues in the CDR3. The CDR3 nucleotides are TGTGCCAGCAGTTTTCGGTCAACTAATGAAAAACTGTTTTTT. Amino acid sequence: CASSFRSTNEKLFF.

This rearrangement joins TRBV7-8 to TRBJ1-1; 12 bases are a match to TRBD1. CDR3 length equals 16 residues. Looked up from germline, CDR1 is SGHVS and CDR2 is FQNEAQ. Trimming removed 6 bases from V and 1 base from J; junction bases left unmatched: 6. This CDR3 reads CASRSRDRGRNTEAFF. Written as DNA, the CDR3 is TGTGCCAGCAGGTCCCGGGACAGGGGGCGGAACACTGAAGCTTTCTTT. The complete variable domain, with remaining parts taken from reference TRBV7-8 and TRBJ1-1, reads GAGVSQSPRYKVAKRGQDVALRCDPISGHVSLFWYQQALGQGPEFLTYFQNEAQLDKSGLPSDRFFAERPEGSVSTLKIQRTQQEDSAVYLCASRSRDRGRNTEAFFGQGTRLTVV.

In this sample, this clone turned up once. The chain joins TRBV4-1 to TRBJ2-1; 8 bases are a match to TRBD2. This CDR3 has 17 residues. V shed 2 bases, J shed 3 bases, and the junction held 9 bases outside the gene matches. Germline V gene lookup returns CDR1 MGHRA and CDR2 YSYEKL. This CDR3 is CASSQTGRGGRYNEQFF. CDR3 DNA sequence: TGCGCCAGCAGCCAAACAGGACGGGGGGGCCGCTACAATGAGCAGTTCTTC.

This clone was seen only a few times. The chain uses TRBV6-5 and TRBJ1-5, with 9 bases aligning to TRBD1. CDR1 and CDR2 from the germline V gene are MNHEY and SVGAGI. With 4 bases clipped from V and 5 bases from J, the junction kept 3 bases outside the gene matches. This CDR3 region has 14 residues. The CDR3 DNA reads TGTGCCAGCAGTTTGGGACAGGGATATCAGCCCCAGCATTTT. Residues: CASSLGQGYQPQHF.

The chain combines TRBV4-1 with TRBJ2-2; D is possibly TRBD1 (5 bases). The CDR3 sequence is 15 residues long. From germline, CDR1 is MGHRA and CDR2 YSYEKL. Between the trimmed V and J ends, which lost 0 bases and 8 bases, there was a span of 13 bases. CDR3 coding DNA: TGCGCCAGCAGCCAAGAAACCCCCAGGGATGGGGAGCTGTTTTTT. Translated, it gives CASSQETPRDGELFF.

The chain combines TRBV29-1 with TRBJ1-1; 8 positions match TRBD1. The junction had 5 bases not matched to a gene; V was cut back by 4 bases and J by 4 bases. The CDR3 contains 13 residues. Germline loops: CDR1 SQVTM, CDR2 ANQGSEA. The CDR3 region has the DNA TGCAGCGTTGCACAGGGGGATTTCACTGAAGCTTTCTTT. This gives the protein CSVAQGDFTEAFF.

J is TRBJ2-7 and V is TRBV18; tentative D call: TRBD1 (7 bases). CDR1 KGHSH and CDR2 LQKENI come from the germline V gene. V lost 2 bases to trimming and J lost 2 bases, with 10 bases between them. CDR3 length: 14 amino acids. The CDR3 reads CASSPARGAYEQYF. The CDR3, as DNA: TGTGCCAGCTCACCAGCCAGGGGGGCCTACGAGCAGTACTTC.

V and J are TRBV5-1 and TRBJ1-1, with D perhaps TRBD1 (5 bases). This CDR3 has 14 amino acids. Germline V CDR1 and CDR2: SGHRS, YFSETQ. V was shortened by 2 bases and J by 7 bases, with 15 bases between the two germline ends. The CDR3 DNA sequence: TGCGCCAGCAGCTTATCCGGGACTGGGGATGAAGCTTTCTTT. Amino acids: CASSLSGTGDEAFF.

The J gene is TRBJ2-2, the V gene TRBV4-1, with a possible D match to TRBD1 (5 bases). This CDR3 contains 14 residues. Germline CDR1 and CDR2: MGHRA and YSYEKL. Trimming stripped 7 bases from V and 2 bases from J, with 11 bases between. CDR3 sequence (DNA): TGCGCCAGCAACCCACAGGATAACACCGGGGAGCTGTTTTTT. It codes for CASNPQDNTGELFF.

The chain recombines TRBV25-1 with TRBJ1-2; 10 nucleotides align to TRBD1. From germline, CDR1 is MGHDK and CDR2 SYGVNS. The CDR3 spans 17 residues. The J segment lost 3 bases and the V segment lost 0 bases, leaving 7 bases of the junction unmatched. The CDR3 region is CASSEYGTGVRDYGYTF. CDR3 sequence (DNA): TGTGCCAGCAGTGAATATGGGACAGGGGTAAGGGACTATGGCTACACCTTC.

The chain is built from TRBV9 and TRBJ1-3; 10 bases are a match to TRBD1. The CDR3 is 16 residues long. Germline CDR1 is SGDLS and CDR2 is YYNGEE. V lost 3 bases, J lost 4 bases, and 7 bases stayed unmatched. CDR3 sequence: CASSARQGATGNTIYF. Written as DNA, the CDR3 is TGTGCCAGCAGCGCCAGACAGGGGGCGACGGGAAACACCATATATTTT.

This clone has just a few counts. CDR3 in DNA: TGTGCCAGCAGCCCCGGACAGGGGGCGCGATACGAGCAGTACTTC. This sequence encodes CASSPGQGARYEQYF. The rearrangement joins TRBV5-6 to TRBJ2-7; TRBD1 matches 11 bases. Trimming cost V 4 bases and J 4 bases; bases outside gene matches: 7. There are 15 residues in the CDR3. CDR1 SGHDT and CDR2 YYEEEE come from the germline V gene.

The genes are TRBV28 and TRBJ2-2; D is undetermined. The CDR3 runs 15 residues. CDR1 is MDHEN, CDR2 SYDVKM, per germline. Trimming removed 7 bases from V and 1 base from J, with 13 bases in between. CDR3 residues: CASISSRKNTGELFF. CDR3 sequence (DNA): TGTGCCAGCATCTCGAGCAGGAAGAACACCGGGGAGCTGTTTTTT.

V and J are TRBV2 and TRBJ2-5; 10 bases are shared with TRBD2. The tail of the sequence fits TRBJ2-7 better, so the J call may be wrong. The CDR3 is made up of 14 amino acids. The germline V gene has CDR1 SNHLY and CDR2 FYNNEI. The CDR3 loop is CASSISGGSGEQYF. In nucleotides, the CDR3 is TGTGCCAGCAGCATTAGCGGGGGGTCGGGCGAGCAGTACTTC.